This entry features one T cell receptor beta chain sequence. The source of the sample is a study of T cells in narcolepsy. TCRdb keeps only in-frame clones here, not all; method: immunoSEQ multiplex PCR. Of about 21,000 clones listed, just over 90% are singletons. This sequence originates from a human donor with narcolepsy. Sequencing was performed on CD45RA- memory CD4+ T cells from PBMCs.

The CDR3 is CASSLEGVTEAFF. The CDR3 bases are TGTGCCAGCAGCTTAGAAGGGGTCACTGAAGCTTTCTTT. The V call is TRBV7-9, the J call TRBJ1-1; TRBD1 might be the D (5 bases). Germline V lookup: CDR1 SEHNR, CDR2 FQNEAQ (reference sequence). CDR3 length: 13 residues. The V end lost 1 base, the J end lost 4 bases, and 7 bases lay between the germline ends.